Sequencing of this T cell receptor (beta chain) was carried out in a study of blood T cell repertoires in COVID-19. At the level of the study: From the United States, Italy and Spain came samples of acute and convalescent COVID-19. From T cells, B-cell-depleted T cells, or PBMCs came the material, which was cDNA or gDNA.

The CDR3 covers 15 residues. In germline, CDR1 is SGHNT, CDR2 YYREEE (reference sequence). The trim removed 4 bases at V and 5 bases at J, leaving 10 bases unmatched. Per the original methods: Nucleated cell counts were estimated from reference gene primer amplification. Assay: immunoSEQ multiplex PCR; the TCRdb copy retains only in-frame clones and omits some. V and J calls and clone size are those listed in that table; D and trimming were worked out from the DNA. The data contain some 69,000 clones, less than 95% of them singletons. Seattle participants joined during active infection and were tracked over time.

This chain links TRBV5-4 with TRBJ2-7; TRBD2 agrees at 9 bases. Sequenced sample: peripheral blood. The receptor's source is a man in his fifties or sixties with COVID-19, enrolled during active disease. The CDR3 coding sequence is TGTGCCAGCAGCAACCTAGCGGGACCGATCAACGAGCAGTACTTC. Translating gives CASSNLAGPINEQYF.